The 14 T cell receptor beta chains presented below share a single source sample, sequenced in a study of T cells in Graves' hyperthyroidism and ophthalmopathy. The source material, RNA transcripts, was used to amplify TCR beta CDR3 regions. The HTBI primer set served for first-round RT-PCR of the TCR CDR3. Each CDR3 protein gets one entry after TCRdb re-called the multiplex PCR reads with MiXCR. The sample lists about half a million distinct CDR3 sequences, approximately 25% occurring once. Material: blood. These receptors all stem from a woman aged 25-40 years with Graves' ophthalmopathy.

This clonotype was detected many times. V is TRBV18 and J is TRBJ1-2; TRBD1 matches at 8 bases. This CDR3 has 14 residues. Per germline, CDR1 KGHSH and CDR2 LQKENI. J lost 3 bases, V lost 6 bases, and 6 bases had no gene match. The CDR3 region has the DNA TGTGCCAGCTCGGGGACAGGAAGGGACTATGGCTACACCTTC. This codes for CASSGTGRDYGYTF.

This clonotype came up many times. V gene TRBV11-2 combines with J gene TRBJ1-1, with 7 positions matching TRBD1. V gave up 5 bases and J gave up 6 bases; unmatched junction bases: 6. Per the germline V gene, CDR1 is SGHAT and CDR2 is FQNNGV. The CDR3 contains 13 residues. The CDR3 sequence: CASSLRQGAEAFF. CDR3 DNA: TGTGCCAGCAGCCTTAGACAGGGCGCTGAAGCTTTCTTT.

V gene TRBV7-2 combines with J gene TRBJ2-5; D is tentatively TRBD1 or TRBD2 (5 bases each). The ends were cut back, 5 bases at V and 5 bases at J, with 12 bases in the middle. Germline V gene lookup returns CDR1 SGHTA and CDR2 FQGNSA. The length of the CDR3 is 13 residues. CDR3 amino acids: CASSEGPRETQYF. As DNA, the CDR3 is TGTGCCAGCAGCGAGGGACCCCGGGAGACCCAGTACTTC.

This clonotype was observed many times. This chain links TRBV20-1 with TRBJ1-2, with D tentatively TRBD1 (5 bases). There are 12 residues in the CDR3. Germline V gives CDR1 DFQATT, CDR2 SNEGSKA (reference sequence). Trimming took off 6 bases at V and 4 bases at J, with 12 bases between the two ends. CDR3 residues: CSAGLASYGYTF. CDR3 sequence (DNA): TGCAGTGCGGGACTGGCTAGCTATGGCTACACCTTC.

The sample holds many counts of this clonotype. A much more abundant neighbour one base away suggests this may be a read error. The V and J genes are TRBV15 and TRBJ1-2; D ambiguous. Per germline, CDR1 LNHNV and CDR2 YYDKDF (reference sequence). This CDR3 spans 15 amino acids. The CDR3 nucleotides read TGTGCCACCGGCAGAGATTTAAGCGTCTCCTATGGCTACACCTTC. Translated: CATGRDLSVSYGYTF.

This clonotype was found many times. V and J are TRBV7-2 and TRBJ2-7; TRBD2 matches 7 bases. Germline V gene lookup returns CDR1 SGHTA and CDR2 FQGNSA. The CDR3 is 16 amino acids. V shed 0 bases and J 2 bases; nucleotides not matched to a gene: 7. DNA of the CDR3: TGTGCCAGCAGCTTAGCATCCAGCGGGGCCCCCTACGAGCAGTACTTC. Its protein is CASSLASSGAPYEQYF.

This clonotype was detected many times. The chain combines TRBV20-1 with TRBJ1-2; D is uncertain. V was pared by 3 bases and J by 5 bases, with 13 bases between. Germline V CDR1 and CDR2: DFQATT, SNEGSKA (reference sequence). The length of the CDR3 is 13 residues. The CDR3 protein is CSASVGNDYGYTF. DNA for the CDR3: TGCAGTGCTAGCGTAGGGAACGATTATGGCTACACCTTC.

This clonotype was observed a handful of times. Possible read error: a much larger clone is one base away. The rearrangement links TRBV7-7 to TRBJ1-3, with 8 nucleotides matching TRBD1. Germline V gene lookup returns CDR1 SSHAT and CDR2 FNYEAQ (reference sequence). There are 15 residues in the CDR3. The CDR3 sequence: CASSLATGAGNTIDF. CDR3 coding DNA: TGTGCTAGCAGCTTAGCGACAGGGGCTGGAAACACCATAGATTTT. The entire variable domain, with the rest obtained from reference TRBV7-7 and TRBJ1-3, is as follows: GAGVSQSPRYKVTKRGQDVTLRCDPISSHATLYWYQQALGQGPEFLTYFNYEAQPDKSGLPSDRFSAERPEGSISTLTIQRTEQRDSAMYRCASSLATGAGNTIDFGEGSWLTVV.

This clonotype was detected many times. The V call is TRBV28, the J call TRBJ1-1; TRBD1 might be the D (5 bases). The CDR3 runs 12 residues. V lost 5 bases to trimming and J lost 9 bases, with 13 bases between them. In germline, CDR1 is MDHEN, CDR2 SYDVKM. The CDR3 spells CASSQTVPKAFF. CDR3 bases: TGTGCCAGCAGTCAGACAGTTCCAAAAGCTTTCTTT.

This clonotype was picked up many times. This chain's CDR3 is CASSARQGPSNQPQHF. DNA of the CDR3: TGTGCCAGCAGTGCGCGACAGGGGCCGAGCAATCAGCCCCAGCATTTT. The chain couples TRBV6-1 to TRBJ1-5, with 8 bases lining up with TRBD1. The CDR3 has 16 residues. The V gene's germline CDR1 is MNHNS and CDR2 SASEGT. Trimming cost V 4 bases and J 1 base; bases outside gene matches: 6.

This clonotype came up many times. The chain employs TRBV11-2 and TRBJ2-7; D remains ambiguous. V was clipped by 5 bases and J by 3 bases, with 8 bases between them. The CDR3 covers 12 residues. Germline V lookup: CDR1 SGHAT, CDR2 FQNNGV. The CDR3 DNA sequence: TGTGCCAGCAGCCACGACAACTACGAGCAGTACTTC. Protein product: CASSHDNYEQYF.

This clonotype was seen only a few times. V is TRBV6-5 and J is TRBJ2-2, with D possibly being TRBD2 (5 bases). Germline CDR1 MNHEY, CDR2 SVGAGI. V was clipped by 2 bases and J by 4 bases, with 29 bases between them. This CDR3 has 21 amino acids. The CDR3 nucleotides are TGTGCCAGCAGTTACCAACTTCCGGGATCGGGATCCATCGAGGTCACCGGGGAGCTGTTTTTT. Protein product: CASSYQLPGSGSIEVTGELFF.

This clonotype was picked up many times. The DNA for the CDR3 is TGCAGCGCCTACAGGGGAGCAGAGACCCAGTACTTC. This translates into CSAYRGAETQYF. V gene TRBV29-1 combines with J gene TRBJ2-5, with 7 bases fitting TRBD1. V lost 7 bases, J lost 4 bases, and 6 bases stayed unmatched. CDR1 SQVTM and CDR2 ANQGSEA come from the germline V gene. The CDR3 has 12 residues.

This clonotype appeared many times. The chain carries TRBV15 and TRBJ1-1; 9 positions match TRBD1. The CDR3 extends over 14 amino acids. The trim removed 5 bases at V and 3 bases at J, leaving 4 bases unmatched. Germline CDR1 is LNHNV and CDR2 is YYDKDF (reference sequence). The DNA of the CDR3 is TGTGCCACCAGCTCAAACAGGGGGCACACTGAAGCTTTCTTT. As protein: CATSSNRGHTEAFF. The whole variable domain, remainder taken from reference TRBV15 and TRBJ1-1, is DAMVIQNPRYQVTQFGKPVTLSCSQTLNHNVMYWYQQKSSQAPKLLFHYYDKDFNNEADTPDNFQSRRPNTSFCFLDIRSPGLGDTAMYLCATSSNRGHTEAFFGQGTRLTVV.